The rows below give T cell receptor beta chains drawn from one sample of a study of CDR3 diversity in severe acne. MiXCR, applied by TCRdb to the PCR reads, yields one record per CDR3 protein. The table shows approximately 97,000 distinct CDR3 sequences, with roughly half occurring only once. Sequencing input: blood. These receptors were taken from a male donor with acne. Both conserved end residues are part of each CDR3. A D gene is named only where the DNA matches it firmly. Clone size is not always given. Where it is, it says once, few, many or a class for expanded clones.

j_call d_call v_call clone_size cdr3_aa cdr3_nt
TRBJ2-1 TRBD2 TRBV6-4 - CASSGETGLAGGLQFF TGTGCCAGCAGTGGGGAAACCGGACTAGCGGGAGGGTTGCAGTTCTTC
TRBJ1-1 - TRBV2 - CASKGGEAFF TGTGCCAGCAAAGGAGGTGAAGCTTTCTTT
TRBJ2-6 - TRBV9 once CASSVVASGANVLTF TGTGCCAGCAGCGTAGTGGCCTCTGGGGCCAACGTCCTGACTTTC
TRBJ1-2 - TRBV27 - CASGPRRVGGYTF TGTGCCAGCGGTCCCCGAAGGGTGGGAGGCTACACCTTC
TRBJ1-4 - TRBV2 - CATSGSGMSNEKLFF TGTGCCACCAGCGGGTCGGGGATGTCTAATGAAAAACTGTTTTTT
TRBJ2-2 - TRBV19 - CASSKPTALKPTGELFF TGTGCCAGTAGTAAGCCGACAGCCTTAAAACCCACCGGGGAGCTGTTTTTT
TRBJ2-5 - TRBV20-1 - CSASNQRETQYF TGCAGTGCTAGCAACCAGCGGGAGACCCAGTACTTC
TRBJ1-2 - TRBV7-9 many CASSWNMGYGYTF TGTGCCAGCAGCTGGAACATGGGTTATGGCTACACCTTC
TRBJ1-4 - TRBV5-4 few CASSRQDINEKLFF TGTGCCAGCAGCCGACAAGACATTAATGAAAAACTGTTTTTT
TRBJ1-6 - TRBV19 medium-sized CASSSTRSTILDSPLHF TGTGCCAGTAGTTCTACCCGCTCGACAATATTGGATTCACCCCTCCACTTT
TRBJ2-7 - TRBV19 - CASSIQPSYEQYF TGTGCCAGTAGTATCCAACCGTCCTACGAGCAGTACTTC
TRBJ2-1 - TRBV20-1 - CSARNWGVTDNEQFF TGCAGTGCCAGGAATTGGGGAGTCACCGACAATGAGCAGTTCTTC
TRBJ2-1 TRBD1 TRBV19 many CASSIKGQSSVSSYNEQFF TGTGCCAGTAGTATAAAGGGACAGTCCTCTGTGAGCTCCTACAATGAGCAGTTCTTC
TRBJ1-1 TRBD1 TRBV7-3 many CASSLGRGPTEAFF TGTGCCAGCAGCTTAGGCAGGGGGCCAACTGAAGCTTTCTTT
TRBJ2-2 - TRBV10-3 - CAISEPPQGGTGELFF TGTGCCATCAGTGAGCCTCCTCAGGGTGGCACCGGGGAGCTGTTTTTT
TRBJ1-2 - TRBV9 - CASSLRTRGYTF TGTGCCAGCAGCCTTCGGACCAGGGGCTACACCTTC